This paragraph covers one T cell receptor (beta chain) sequence. The antigen is unknown. This record belongs to a study of OX40 agonist ivuxolimab in advanced cancers. On the study more broadly: Ivuxolimab, which is an agonistic anti-OX40 (CD134) antibody, was administered to the patients. Partial responses were recorded for three patients, including one with hepatocellular carcinoma and two with cutaneous melanoma.

This CDR3 is 12 amino acids long. Germline assignment: CDR1 SGHRS and CDR2 YFSETQ. With 4 bases removed from V and 1 base from J, the gap between germline ends came to 3 bases. Whole-study results and caveats: Those patients achieving a partial response at 0.1-3.0 mg/kg showed among the lowest clonal expansion.

Patients had blood sampled at baseline and again on cycle 4 day 1 and cycle 7 day 1. Some clones are missing from TCRdb's copy, which holds only in-frame ones; the method was immunoSEQ multiplex PCR. The sample consists of around 25,000 clones, approximately 80% of them appearing once. The chain uses TRBV5-1 and TRBJ2-1; no definite D call. The TCR originated in an adult with an advanced solid tumor such as melanoma, head and neck, liver or kidney cancer. This sample comprised CD4+ or CD8+ T cells sorted from blood, obtained in a trial of the OX40 agonist ivuxolimab. As DNA, the CDR3 is TGCGCCAGCAGCGGGTCCTACAATGAGCAGTTCTTC. Its translation: CASSGSYNEQFF.